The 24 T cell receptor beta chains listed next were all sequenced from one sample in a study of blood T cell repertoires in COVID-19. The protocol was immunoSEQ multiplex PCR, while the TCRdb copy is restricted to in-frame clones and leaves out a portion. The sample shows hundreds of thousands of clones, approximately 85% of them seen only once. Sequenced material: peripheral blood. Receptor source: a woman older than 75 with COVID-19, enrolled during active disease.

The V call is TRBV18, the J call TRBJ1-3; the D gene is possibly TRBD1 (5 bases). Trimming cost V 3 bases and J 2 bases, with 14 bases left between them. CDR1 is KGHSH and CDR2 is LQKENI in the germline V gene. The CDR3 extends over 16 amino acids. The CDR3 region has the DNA TGTGCCAGCTCACCCGGAGTGTTGGGGCCTGGAAACACCATATATTTT. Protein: CASSPGVLGPGNTIYF.

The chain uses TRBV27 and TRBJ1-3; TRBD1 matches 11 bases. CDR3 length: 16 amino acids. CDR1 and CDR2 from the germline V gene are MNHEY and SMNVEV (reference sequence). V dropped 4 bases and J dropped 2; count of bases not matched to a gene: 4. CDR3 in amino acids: CASSSADRGPGNTIYF. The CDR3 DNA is TGTGCCAGCAGTTCGGCGGACAGGGGGCCTGGAAACACCATATATTTT.

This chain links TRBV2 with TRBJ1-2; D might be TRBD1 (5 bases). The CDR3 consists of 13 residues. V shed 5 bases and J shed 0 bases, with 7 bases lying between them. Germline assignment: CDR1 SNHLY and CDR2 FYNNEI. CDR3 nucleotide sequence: TGTGCCAGCAGTAAGGGGTCTAACTATGGCTACACCTTC. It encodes CASSKGSNYGYTF. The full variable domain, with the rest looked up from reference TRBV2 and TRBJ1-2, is EPEVTQTPSHQVTQMGQEVILRCVPISNHLYFYWYRQILGQKVEFLVSFYNNEISEKSEIFDDQFSVERPDGSNFTLKIRSTKLEDSAMYFCASSKGSNYGYTFGSGTRLTVV.

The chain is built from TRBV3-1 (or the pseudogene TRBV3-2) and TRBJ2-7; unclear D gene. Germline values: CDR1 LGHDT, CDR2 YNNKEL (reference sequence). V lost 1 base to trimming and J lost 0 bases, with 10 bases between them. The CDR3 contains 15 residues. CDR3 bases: TGTGCCAGCAGCCAAGTTAGCCTAAGCTCCTACGAGCAGTACTTC. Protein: CASSQVSLSSYEQYF.

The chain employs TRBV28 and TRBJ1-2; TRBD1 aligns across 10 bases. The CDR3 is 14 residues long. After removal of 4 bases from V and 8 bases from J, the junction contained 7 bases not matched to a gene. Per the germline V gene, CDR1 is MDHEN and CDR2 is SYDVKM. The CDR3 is CASSSDRGTKGYTF. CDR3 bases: TGTGCCAGCAGTTCGGACAGGGGGACGAAAGGCTACACCTTC.

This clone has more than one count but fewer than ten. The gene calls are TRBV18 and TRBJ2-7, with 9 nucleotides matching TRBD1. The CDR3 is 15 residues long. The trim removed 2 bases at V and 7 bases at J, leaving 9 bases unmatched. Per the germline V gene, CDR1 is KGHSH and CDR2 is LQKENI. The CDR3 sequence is CASSPFTGGEGEQYF. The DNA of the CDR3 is TGTGCCAGCTCACCATTCACAGGGGGCGAGGGGGAGCAGTACTTC.

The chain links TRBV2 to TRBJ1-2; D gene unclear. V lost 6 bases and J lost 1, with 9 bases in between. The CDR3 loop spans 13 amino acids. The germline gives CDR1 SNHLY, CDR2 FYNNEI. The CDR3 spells CASRTTNNYGYTF. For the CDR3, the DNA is TGTGCCAGCAGAACCACTAATAACTATGGCTACACCTTC.

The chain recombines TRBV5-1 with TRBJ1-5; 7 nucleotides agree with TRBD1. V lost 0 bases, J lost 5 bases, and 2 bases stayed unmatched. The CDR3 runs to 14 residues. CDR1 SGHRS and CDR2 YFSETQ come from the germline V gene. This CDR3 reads CASSLAQGDQPQHF. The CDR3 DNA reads TGCGCCAGCAGCTTGGCCCAGGGGGATCAGCCCCAGCATTTT. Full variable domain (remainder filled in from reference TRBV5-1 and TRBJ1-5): KAGVTQTPRYLIKTRGQQVTLSCSPISGHRSVSWYQQTPGQGLQFLFEYFSETQRNKGNFPGRFSGRQFSNSRSEMNVSTLELGDSALYLCASSLAQGDQPQHFGDGTRLSIL.

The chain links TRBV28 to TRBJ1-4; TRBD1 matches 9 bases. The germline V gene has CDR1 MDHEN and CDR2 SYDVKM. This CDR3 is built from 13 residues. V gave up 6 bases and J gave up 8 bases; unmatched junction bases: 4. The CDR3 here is CASRGTGREKLFF. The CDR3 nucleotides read TGTGCCAGCAGGGGGACAGGGAGAGAAAAACTGTTTTTT.

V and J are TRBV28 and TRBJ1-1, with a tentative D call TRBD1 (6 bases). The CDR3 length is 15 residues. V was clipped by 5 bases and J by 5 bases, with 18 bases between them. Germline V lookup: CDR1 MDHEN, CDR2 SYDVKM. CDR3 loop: CASSPGTGRGTEAFF. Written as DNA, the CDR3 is TGTGCCAGCAGTCCTGGTACAGGGCGCGGGACTGAAGCTTTCTTT.

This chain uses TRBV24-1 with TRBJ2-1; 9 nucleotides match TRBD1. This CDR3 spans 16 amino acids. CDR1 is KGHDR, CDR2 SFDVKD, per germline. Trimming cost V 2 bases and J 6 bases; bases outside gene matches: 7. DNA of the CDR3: TGTGCCACCAGTGATTCCGGGACAGGGACGATCAATGAGCAGTTCTTC. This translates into CATSDSGTGTINEQFF.

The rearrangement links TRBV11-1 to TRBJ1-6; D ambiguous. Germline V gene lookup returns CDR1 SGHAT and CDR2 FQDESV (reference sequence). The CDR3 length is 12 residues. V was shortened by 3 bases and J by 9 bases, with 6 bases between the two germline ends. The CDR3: CASSLGSSPLHF. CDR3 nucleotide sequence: TGTGCCAGCAGCTTGGGGAGTTCACCCCTCCACTTT.

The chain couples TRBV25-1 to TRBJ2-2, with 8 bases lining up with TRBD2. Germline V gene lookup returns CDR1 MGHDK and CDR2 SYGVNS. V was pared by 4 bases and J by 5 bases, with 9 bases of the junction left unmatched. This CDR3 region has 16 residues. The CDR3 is CASSASPGGATGELFF. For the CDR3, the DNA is TGTGCCAGCAGTGCATCCCCCGGGGGGGCTACCGGGGAGCTGTTTTTT. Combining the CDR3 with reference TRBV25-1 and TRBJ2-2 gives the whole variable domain EADIYQTPRYLVIGTGKKITLECSQTMGHDKMYWYQQDPGMELHLIHYSYGVNSTEKGDLSSESTVSRIRTEHFPLTLESARPSHTSQYLCASSASPGGATGELFFGEGSRLTVL.

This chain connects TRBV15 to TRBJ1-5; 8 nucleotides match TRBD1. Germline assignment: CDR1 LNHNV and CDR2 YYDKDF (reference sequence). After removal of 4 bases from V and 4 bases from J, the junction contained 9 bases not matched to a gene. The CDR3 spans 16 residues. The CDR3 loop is CATSNGQGTPNQPQHF. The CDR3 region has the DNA TGTGCCACCAGCAACGGACAGGGCACCCCGAATCAGCCCCAGCATTTT.

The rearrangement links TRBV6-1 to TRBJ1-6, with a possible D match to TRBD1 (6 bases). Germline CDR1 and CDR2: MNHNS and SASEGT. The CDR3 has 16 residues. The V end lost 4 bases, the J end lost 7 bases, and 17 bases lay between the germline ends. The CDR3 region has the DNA TGTGCCAGCAGTGGTTATGGGGGCCAGGGGAATTCACCCCTCCACTTT. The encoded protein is CASSGYGGQGNSPLHF.

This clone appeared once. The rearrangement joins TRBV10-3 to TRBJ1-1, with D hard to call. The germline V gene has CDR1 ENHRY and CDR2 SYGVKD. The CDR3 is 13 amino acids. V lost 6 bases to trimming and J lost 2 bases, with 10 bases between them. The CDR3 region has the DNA TGTGCCATCAGGACCGGACTTAACACTGAAGCTTTCTTT. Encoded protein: CAIRTGLNTEAFF.

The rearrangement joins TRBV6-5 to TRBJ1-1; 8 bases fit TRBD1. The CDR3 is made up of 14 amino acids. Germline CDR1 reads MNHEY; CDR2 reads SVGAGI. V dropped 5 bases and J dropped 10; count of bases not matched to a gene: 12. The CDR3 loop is CASSRFGQGALAFF. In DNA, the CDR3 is TGTGCCAGCAGTCGTTTTGGGCAGGGGGCTTTAGCTTTCTTT.

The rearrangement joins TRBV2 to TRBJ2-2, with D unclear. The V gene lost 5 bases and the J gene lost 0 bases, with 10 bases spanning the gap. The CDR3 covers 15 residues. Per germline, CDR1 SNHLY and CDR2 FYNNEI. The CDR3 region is CASSYRRSNTGELFF. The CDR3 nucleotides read TGTGCCAGCAGTTACCGCAGGTCGAACACCGGGGAGCTGTTTTTT.

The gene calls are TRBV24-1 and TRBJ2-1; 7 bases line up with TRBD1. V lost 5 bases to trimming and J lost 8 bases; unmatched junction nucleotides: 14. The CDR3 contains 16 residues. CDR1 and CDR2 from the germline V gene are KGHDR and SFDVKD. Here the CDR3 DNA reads TGTGCCACCAGTGGCCCTACCCGACAGGGAATACATGAGCAGTTCTTC. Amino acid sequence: CATSGPTRQGIHEQFF.

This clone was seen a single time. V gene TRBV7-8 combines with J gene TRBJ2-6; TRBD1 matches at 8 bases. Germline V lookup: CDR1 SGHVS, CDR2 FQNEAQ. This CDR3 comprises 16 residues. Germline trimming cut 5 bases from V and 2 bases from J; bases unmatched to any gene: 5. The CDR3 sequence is CASSKLQGAGANVLTF. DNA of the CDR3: TGTGCCAGCAGCAAATTACAGGGGGCTGGGGCCAACGTCCTGACTTTC.

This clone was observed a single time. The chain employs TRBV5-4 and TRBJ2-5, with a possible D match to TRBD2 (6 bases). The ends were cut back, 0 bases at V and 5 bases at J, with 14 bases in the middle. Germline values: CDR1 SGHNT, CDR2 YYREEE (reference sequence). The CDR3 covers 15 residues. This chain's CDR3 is CASSLASGDLETQYF. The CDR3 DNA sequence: TGTGCCAGCAGCTTGGCCTCGGGGGACCTCGAGACCCAGTACTTC.

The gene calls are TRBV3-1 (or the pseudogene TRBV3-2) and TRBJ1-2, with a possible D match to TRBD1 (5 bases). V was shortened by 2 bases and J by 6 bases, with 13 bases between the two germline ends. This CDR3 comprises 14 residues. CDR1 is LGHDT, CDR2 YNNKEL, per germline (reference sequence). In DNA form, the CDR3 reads TGTGCCAGCAGCCAATTGGGGGGGACGGATGGCTACACCTTC. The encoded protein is CASSQLGGTDGYTF.

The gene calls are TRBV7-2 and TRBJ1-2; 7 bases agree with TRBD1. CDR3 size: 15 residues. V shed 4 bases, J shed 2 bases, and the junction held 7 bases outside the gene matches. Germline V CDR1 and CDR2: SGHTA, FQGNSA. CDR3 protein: CASSYLGQANYGYTF. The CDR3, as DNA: TGTGCCAGCAGCTATCTCGGACAGGCCAACTATGGCTACACCTTC.

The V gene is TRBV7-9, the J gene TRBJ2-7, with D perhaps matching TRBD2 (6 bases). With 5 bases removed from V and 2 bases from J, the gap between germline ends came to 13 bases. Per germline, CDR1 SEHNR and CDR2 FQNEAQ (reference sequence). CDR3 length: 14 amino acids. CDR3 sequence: CASSQSSVTYEQYF. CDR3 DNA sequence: TGTGCCAGCAGCCAGTCTAGCGTAACCTACGAGCAGTACTTC.